This T cell receptor beta chain was sequenced in a study of T cells in Graves' hyperthyroidism and ophthalmopathy. Amplified regions were TCR beta CDR3 sequences from RNA transcripts. During a first-round RT-PCR of the TCR CDR3, the HTBI primer set was used. Via MiXCR, TCRdb re-called the multiplex PCR reads, giving one row per CDR3 protein. Among roughly 800,000 distinct CDR3 sequences listed, around 38% were seen once. The clonotype originates from a man aged 18 to 30 with Graves' hyperthyroidism. Sample: blood.

The CDR3 protein is CASSLVIGSDTQYF. The CDR3 coding sequence is TGTGCCAGCAGCTTAGTCATCGGGTCAGATACGCAGTATTTT. The chain uses TRBV7-2 and TRBJ2-3; D not resolved. Germline CDR1 SGHTA, CDR2 FQGNSA. V was trimmed by 1 base and J by 4 bases, leaving 9 bases between them. The CDR3 has 14 residues.